Below are 20 T cell receptor beta chains sequenced from a single sample in a study of identical twins listed by TCRdb under 2016. Preparation of the library involved 5' RACE. Reads for this sample came from an Illumina HiSeq 2000. Using fastp at Q25 and MiXCR, TCRdb reprocessed the public reads and kept productive beta chains. Entries that share a CDR3 protein sequence are merged under the most common genes and DNA. This sample lists 1.5 million to 2 million distinct CDR3 sequences; less than 40% were detected once. The ten largest clones take up less than 0.35% of the sample. Sequenced: cord blood. The receptors come from a newborn girl in good health.

The chain couples TRBV15 to TRBJ1-5; D remains unclear. V was cut by 2 bases and J by 0 bases, with 8 bases left in between. This CDR3 comprises 15 residues. Germline-derived CDR1 and CDR2 are LNHNV and YYDKDF (reference sequence). CDR3 sequence: CATSRRGNSNQPQHF. In DNA, the CDR3 is TGTGCCACCAGCAGACGAGGGAATAGCAATCAGCCCCAGCATTTT. The full variable domain, in which reference TRBV15 and TRBJ1-5 provide the parts outside the CDR3, is DAMVIQNPRYQVTQFGKPVTLSCSQTLNHNVMYWYQQKSSQAPKLLFHYYDKDFNNEADTPDNFQSRRPNTSFCFLDIRSPGLGDTAMYLCATSRRGNSNQPQHFGDGTRLSIL.

As for this clonotype: One junction end disagrees with the germline gene, perhaps due to a read error. The chain couples TRBV2 to TRBJ1-6, with D uncertain. Germline V CDR1 and CDR2: SNHLY, FYNNEI. The CDR3 has 13 amino acids. CDR3 amino acids: CASSDSYNSPPHF. The CDR3 DNA reads as TGTGCCAGCAGTGACAGCTATAATTCACCCCCCCACTTT.

This clonotype has more than one count but fewer than ten. The chain couples TRBV20-1 to TRBJ2-7; the D is unclear. This CDR3 has 11 residues. From germline, CDR1 is DFQATT and CDR2 SNEGSKA (reference sequence). The CDR3 coding sequence is TGCTCCCCCTCTAGTCCCGGGGAGCAGTACTTC. This gives the protein CSPSSPGEQYF.

A remark on this clonotype: With a much larger clone just one base away, this may be a read error. The rearrangement uses TRBV12-3 or TRBV12-4 and TRBJ2-3; 9 nucleotides agree with TRBD2. The CDR3 is 13 residues long. V shed 6 bases and J 5 bases; nucleotides not matched to a gene: 3. The CDR3 DNA is TGTGCCAGCAGGGGCGGGAGGGTAGATACGCAGTATTTT. This translates into CASRGGRVDTQYF.

This clonotype was counted at least ten times. V and J are TRBV10-2 and TRBJ1-2; D perhaps matches TRBD1 (5 bases). The CDR3 runs 15 residues. V gave up 6 bases and J gave up 4 bases, with 18 bases separating them. The V gene's germline CDR1 is WSHSY and CDR2 SAAADI. CDR3 residues: CASSKLRGPSYGYTF. DNA of the CDR3: TGCGCCAGCAGCAAATTGAGGGGACCGAGCTATGGCTACACCTTC.

The chain links TRBV3-1 to TRBJ1-1, with no clear D. V shed 4 bases and J shed 1 base, with 10 bases lying between them. Germline lookup yields CDR1 LGHDT and CDR2 YNNKEL (reference sequence). This CDR3 has 14 residues. The CDR3 reads CASSRNQWNTEAFF. The CDR3 DNA reads TGTGCCAGCAGCCGGAACCAGTGGAACACTGAAGCTTTCTTT.

The rearrangement links TRBV18 to TRBJ2-1; D gene ambiguous. Germline loops: CDR1 KGHSH, CDR2 LQKENI. V lost 0 bases and J 3 bases, leaving 9 bases between the germline ends. This CDR3 region has 15 residues. The CDR3 sequence is CASSPPIPGYNEQFF. The CDR3 region has the DNA TGTGCCAGCTCACCACCGATACCAGGCTACAATGAGCAGTTCTTC. The full variable domain, with the rest looked up from reference TRBV18 and TRBJ2-1, is NAGVMQNPRHLVRRRGQEARLRCSPMKGHSHVYWYRQLPEEGLKFMVYLQKENIIDESGMPKERFSAEFPKEGPSILRIQQVVRGDSAAYFCASSPPIPGYNEQFFGPGTRLTVL.

A few counts support this clonotype. The genes are TRBV5-1 and TRBJ1-1, with D possibly TRBD1 on 5 matching bases. CDR3 length: 15 residues. V dropped 0 bases and J dropped 1 base, with 10 bases sitting between them. The germline V gene has CDR1 SGHRS and CDR2 YFSETQ. CDR3 in DNA: TGCGCCAGCAGCTTGGTATCCGGGGGGAACACTGAAGCTTTCTTT. This sequence encodes CASSLVSGGNTEAFF.

This chain uses TRBV12-3 or TRBV12-4 with TRBJ1-2; no reliable D call. Trimming left V 3 bases short and J 6 bases short, with 8 bases between. CDR3 length: 12 amino acids. CDR3 in amino acids: CASSFGKNGYTF. For the CDR3, the DNA is TGTGCCAGCAGTTTCGGGAAGAATGGCTACACCTTC.

The chain couples TRBV18 to TRBJ1-1; possible D gene TRBD1, 5 bases. This CDR3 contains 16 residues. CDR1 is KGHSH, CDR2 LQKENI, per germline. Between the trimmed V and J ends, which lost 3 bases and 4 bases, there was a span of 18 bases. The CDR3 DNA reads as TGTGCCAGCTCACCGGGTTCCTGGGGCACCTCCACTGAAGCTTTCTTT. This translates into CASSPGSWGTSTEAFF.

The chain links TRBV5-6 to TRBJ1-1, with 7 positions matching TRBD1. This CDR3 contains 17 residues. Looked up from germline, CDR1 is SGHDT and CDR2 is YYEEEE. Trimming at V came to 4 bases and at J to 6 bases, leaving 18 bases not matched to a gene. CDR3 DNA: TGTGCCAGCAGCCGTTTTTTAGGCCCGCGAGGGGGCGCTGAAGCTTTCTTT. Protein sequence: CASSRFLGPRGGAEAFF.

This clonotype appeared a few times. The chain uses TRBV14 and TRBJ2-5; 8 nucleotides line up with TRBD2. From germline, CDR1 is SGHDN and CDR2 FVKESK. Germline trimming cut 4 bases from V and 4 bases from J; bases unmatched to any gene: 11. CDR3 size: 16 residues. This chain's CDR3 is CASSPSGSTMSETQYF. As DNA, the CDR3 is TGTGCCAGCAGCCCAAGCGGGAGCACCATGTCAGAGACCCAGTACTTC.

This clonotype has only a few counts. J is TRBJ2-4 and V is TRBV28, with TRBD2 matching 9 bases. The germline gives CDR1 MDHEN, CDR2 SYDVKM. Germline trimming cut 5 bases from V and 10 bases from J; bases unmatched to any gene: 9. CDR3 size: 14 residues. CDR3 residues: CASSDSGRMGIQYF. Written as DNA, the CDR3 is TGTGCCAGCAGTGACAGCGGGAGGATGGGAATTCAGTACTTC.

This clonotype has only a few counts. The chain combines TRBV15 with TRBJ2-1, with 9 bases aligning to TRBD2. Germline CDR1 and CDR2: LNHNV and YYDKDF (reference sequence). The CDR3 is made up of 15 amino acids. V was pared by 2 bases and J by 8 bases, with 7 bases of the junction left unmatched. In DNA, the CDR3 is TGTGCCACCAGCAGAAGGCCTAGCGGGAAAGATGAGCAGTTCTTC. This gives the protein CATSRRPSGKDEQFF.

This clonotype was seen a handful of times. The chain links TRBV10-3 to TRBJ2-5; D gene ambiguous. V dropped 3 bases and J dropped 2 bases, with 16 bases sitting between them. CDR3 length: 16 amino acids. The V gene's germline CDR1 is ENHRY and CDR2 SYGVKD. The CDR3 nucleotides are TGTGCCATCAGTGACCTCTCTAGTATGGCGCAAGAGACCCAGTACTTC. Its protein is CAISDLSSMAQETQYF.

The J gene is TRBJ2-7, the V gene TRBV4-2, with 12 bases that match TRBD2. This CDR3 region has 15 residues. CDR1 is LGHNA, CDR2 YNFKEQ, per germline. V dropped 3 bases and J dropped 4; count of bases not matched to a gene: 4. Written as DNA, the CDR3 is TGTGCCAGCAGCCAGACTAGCGGGGGAGGTTACGAGCAGTACTTC. This gives the protein CASSQTSGGGYEQYF.

As for this clonotype: A read error may produce the germline difference seen at one junction end. V is TRBV20-1 and J is TRBJ2-7; D not certain. This CDR3 has 14 residues. CDR1 DFQATT and CDR2 SNEGSKA come from the germline V gene (reference sequence). The CDR3 coding sequence is TGCAGTGCTCATACCGGGCCGACACTTTACGGGCAGTACTTC. Its protein product is CSAHTGPTLYGQYF.

The chain joins TRBV3-1 to TRBJ1-5; no clear D gene. Per the germline V gene, CDR1 is LGHDT and CDR2 is YNNKEL (reference sequence). Trimming removed 0 bases from V and 6 bases from J, with 6 bases in between. The CDR3 extends over 13 amino acids. The CDR3 spells CASSQDVLQPQHF. Here the CDR3 DNA reads TGTGCCAGCAGCCAAGACGTTCTTCAGCCCCAGCATTTT.

This clonotype was observed a single time. This chain joins TRBV19 and TRBJ2-1; 9 positions agree with TRBD1. Germline V gene sequence: CDR1 LNHDA, CDR2 SQIVND (reference sequence). Germline trimming cut 5 bases from V and 0 bases from J; bases unmatched to any gene: 8. The CDR3 length is 17 residues. The CDR3 loop is CASSPLGQGSSYNEQFF. The CDR3 DNA sequence: TGTGCCAGTAGTCCTCTCGGACAGGGGAGCTCCTACAATGAGCAGTTCTTC.

There are many counts of this clonotype. The chain combines TRBV4-2 with TRBJ2-3; tentatively, D is TRBD2 (5 bases). Trimming left V 4 bases short and J 4 bases short, with 15 bases between. This CDR3 is built from 15 residues. Germline CDR1 is LGHNA and CDR2 is YNFKEQ. The CDR3 protein is CASSLRLSDPDTQYF. Here the CDR3 DNA reads TGTGCCAGCAGCCTCCGACTTAGCGACCCAGATACGCAGTATTTT.